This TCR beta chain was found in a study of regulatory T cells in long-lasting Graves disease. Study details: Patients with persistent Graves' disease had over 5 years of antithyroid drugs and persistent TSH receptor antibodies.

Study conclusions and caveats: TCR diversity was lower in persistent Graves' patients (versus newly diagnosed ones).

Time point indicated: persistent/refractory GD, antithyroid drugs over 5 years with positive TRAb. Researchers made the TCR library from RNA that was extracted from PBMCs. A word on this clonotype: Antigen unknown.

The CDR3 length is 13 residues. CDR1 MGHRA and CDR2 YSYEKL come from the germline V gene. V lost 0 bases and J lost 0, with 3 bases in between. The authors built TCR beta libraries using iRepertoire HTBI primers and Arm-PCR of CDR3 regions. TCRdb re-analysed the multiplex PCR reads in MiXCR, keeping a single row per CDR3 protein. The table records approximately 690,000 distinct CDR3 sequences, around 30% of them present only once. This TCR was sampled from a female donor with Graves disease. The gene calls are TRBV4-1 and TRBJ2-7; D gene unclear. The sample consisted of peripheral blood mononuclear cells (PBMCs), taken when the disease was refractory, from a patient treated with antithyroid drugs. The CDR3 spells CASSQDASYEQYF. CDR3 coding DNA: TGCGCCAGCAGCCAAGACGCCTCCTACGAGCAGTACTTC.